Presented here are 2 T cell receptor beta chains from one specimen sequenced in a study of molecular identifiers for immune sequencing clone quantification. Each CDR3 protein is one row after TCRdb ran MiXCR on the PCR reads. The table has about 89,000 distinct CDR3 sequences, roughly 19% seen once. Sequenced sample: naive CD8+ T cells from blood, with Jurkat cell RNA spiked in. Stated subset: FACS-sorted CD8+CD4-CCR7+CD45RA+ naive T cells. The receptors derive from a human donor in good health. Some libraries in this study had Jurkat cell RNA spiked in.

With respect to this clonotype: It may be a read error: a sequence one base away is much more abundant. This sequence joins TRBV7-6 and TRBJ2-7; 9 bases align to TRBD2. The V gene's germline CDR1 is SGHVS and CDR2 FNYEAQ. This CDR3 region has 15 residues. The V and J ends lost 5 bases and 6 bases, in that order; junction bases with no gene match: 11. DNA for the CDR3: TGTGCCAGCAGCCAAACGGCTAGCGGGGATGGCGAGCAGTACTTC. It translates to CASSQTASGDGEQYF.

The table lists this clonotype with a few counts. A much larger clone is a single base away; this may be a read error. The chain carries TRBV11-2 and TRBJ2-3; 13 bases agree with TRBD2. The germline gives CDR1 SGHAT, CDR2 FQNNGV. CDR3 size: 16 residues. CDR3: CACSSGLAGWTDTQYF. As DNA, the CDR3 is TGTGCCTGCAGCTCGGGACTAGCGGGGTGGACAGATACGCAGTATTTT.